This T cell receptor (beta chain) was obtained from a study of OX40 agonist ivuxolimab in advanced cancers. The CDR3 is 12 residues long. Germline V gene lookup returns CDR1 ENHRY and CDR2 SYGVKD. V was pared by 10 bases and J by 10 bases, with 11 bases of the junction left unmatched. Here immunoSEQ multiplex PCR was the method, and the copy in TCRdb shows in-frame clones only, minus some. The repertoire holds around 43,000 clones, with 89% as singletons. The sample was CD4+ or CD8+ T cells sorted from blood, taken in a trial of the OX40 agonist ivuxolimab. The chain has TRBV10-3 and TRBJ1-1; 8 bases are shared with TRBD1. The TCR sequence derives from an adult with an advanced solid tumor such as melanoma, head and neck, liver or kidney cancer. The CDR3 loop reads CASNQGAPPAFF. The CDR3 DNA reads as TGTGCCAGCAACCAGGGGGCCCCACCAGCTTTCTTT.